A selection of T cell receptor beta chains follows, all from one sample in a study of OX40 agonist ivuxolimab in advanced cancers. Profiled with immunoSEQ multiplex PCR; TCRdb holds only in-frame clones, not every one. Found here are tens of thousands of clones, about 80% of them singletons; the top ten hold over 8.5%. Here the sequenced sample was CD4+ or CD8+ T cells sorted from blood, taken in a trial of the OX40 agonist ivuxolimab. These receptors came from an adult with an advanced solid tumor such as melanoma, head and neck, liver or kidney cancer. The CDR3 runs from the conserved cysteine through the conserved F or W. The D gene is left open where the match is weak. Expanded clones get a size class; other rows say once, few or many, or leave the size out.

d_gene	j_gene	len	abundance	v_gene	CDR3nt	CDR3aa
.	TRBJ2-7	14	.	TRBV18	TGTGCCAGCTCACCACCCGGACAGCTCTACGAGCAGTACTTC	CASSPPGQLYEQYF
.	TRBJ2-7	14	.	TRBV7-9	TGTGCCAGCAGCCCTGGGGCTGGCCCCTACGAGCAGTACTTC	CASSPGAGPYEQYF
.	TRBJ2-7	13	.	TRBV13	TGTGCCAGCAGCTTAGGTCCAGGGACGGAGCAGTACTTC	CASSLGPGTEQYF
.	TRBJ1-6	13	.	TRBV14	TGTGCCAGCACGGGCAGCTATAATTCACCCCTCCACTTT	CASTGSYNSPLHF
.	TRBJ1-2	13	.	TRBV18	TGTGCCAGCTCACCAAAGGGACGGTATGGCTACACCTTC	CASSPKGRYGYTF
.	TRBJ2-3	15	few	TRBV6-6	TGTGCCAGCAACCAACAACCAGACTTCTCAGATACGCAGTATTTT	CASNQQPDFSDTQYF
.	TRBJ1-2	21	.	TRBV4-3	TGCGCCAGCAGCCAATCCATTTCCACCGAACTAGTGGGGGCTTTCGACTATGGCTACACCTTC	CASSQSISTELVGAFDYGYTF
.	TRBJ2-1	16	.	TRBV7-2	TGTGCCAGCAGCTTAGACGGCCGGACCCCTTACAATGAGCAGTTCTTC	CASSLDGRTPYNEQFF
.	TRBJ1-2	12	.	TRBV6-1	TGTGCCAGCGGATCAGGGAGCTATGGCTACACCTTC	CASGSGSYGYTF
.	TRBJ2-1	15	.	TRBV6-1	TGTGCCAGCAGTGAAGAACGGGGGCCATACAATGAGCAGTTCTTC	CASSEERGPYNEQFF
.	TRBJ1-3	16	.	TRBV19	TGTGCCAGTAACCTTGGTGACGTTGCTTTTGGAAACACCATATATTTT	CASNLGDVAFGNTIYF
.	TRBJ2-3	13	.	TRBV13	TGTGCCAGCAGGGAGGGGGGGACAGATACGCAGTATTTT	CASREGGTDTQYF
.	TRBJ1-4	12	.	TRBV19	TGTGCCAGTAGCTTCCGAAGGGAAAAACTGTTTTTT	CASSFRREKLFF
.	TRBJ1-1	14	few	TRBV6-1	TGTGCCAGCAGTGCGGGACTCCTGAACACTGAAGCTTTCTTT	CASSAGLLNTEAFF
TRBD2	TRBJ2-3	19	.	TRBV7-9	TGTGCCAGCAGCGAAGACCCTGGGACTAGCGGGGTTGGTGGAGATACGCAGTATTTT	CASSEDPGTSGVGGDTQYF
.	TRBJ1-5	13	.	TRBV11-3	TGTGCCAGCAAAATGGGGGGCAATCAGCCCCAGCATTTT	CASKMGGNQPQHF
TRBD1	TRBJ1-2	17	.	TRBV4-2	TGTGCCAGCAGCCAAGATCCCCGGACAGGGGGCTTAGATGGCTACACCTTC	CASSQDPRTGGLDGYTF
.	TRBJ2-1	13	.	TRBV29-1	TGCAGCGTTGATGGAGACTCCTACAATGAGCAGTTCTTC	CSVDGDSYNEQFF
.	TRBJ1-6	16	once	TRBV11-2	TGTGCCAGCAGCTTACGGGGGAGCTCCTATAATTCACCCCTCCACTTT	CASSLRGSSYNSPLHF
TRBD1	TRBJ1-2	15	.	TRBV7-9	TGTGCCAGCAGCTTAGGGGACAGAAATCTCTATGGCTACACCTTC	CASSLGDRNLYGYTF
TRBD2	TRBJ2-7	14	.	TRBV9	TGTGCCAGCAGCACGAGCGGGGGGGCAACCGAGCAGTACTTC	CASSTSGGATEQYF
.	TRBJ2-2	13	.	TRBV6-6	TGTGCCAGCAGCCGTACGGACACCGGGGAGCTGTTTTTT	CASSRTDTGELFF
TRBD1	TRBJ1-1	19	.	TRBV18	TGTGCCAGCTCACTTGGCCGGGACAGGGGCGTCGTGTGGAGCACTGAAGCTTTCTTT	CASSLGRDRGVVWSTEAFF
TRBD2	TRBJ2-5	16	.	TRBV7-9	TGTGCCAGCAGCTCAAGACTAGCGGGGCCCCGGGAGACCCAGTACTTC	CASSSRLAGPRETQYF
TRBD1	TRBJ2-2	24	.	TRBV19	TGTGCCAGTAGTATAGATCCAGAGGAGGCGGGACAGGGGTACATGTTCGCGAACACCGGGGAGCTGTTTTTT	CASSIDPEEAGQGYMFANTGELFF
.	TRBJ2-7	15	.	TRBV7-9	TGTGCCAGCAGCTTAGGTGAACAGGGAGGGTACGAGCAGTACTTC	CASSLGEQGGYEQYF
TRBD1	TRBJ2-7	15	.	TRBV27	TGTGCCAGCAGCTACGCCGGGACAGTTACCTACGAGCAGTACTTC	CASSYAGTVTYEQYF
.	TRBJ1-6	16	.	TRBV2	TGTGCCAGCAGTGAAGCGCCCAGCTCCTATAATTCACCCCTCCACTTT	CASSEAPSSYNSPLHF
TRBD1	TRBJ1-1	15	.	TRBV25-1	TGTGCCAGCAGCTGGACAGGGGGGATGAACACTGAAGCTTTCTTT	CASSWTGGMNTEAFF
.	TRBJ1-1	14	once	TRBV27	TGTGCCAGCAGACCACTCGGCGGAGGAACTGAAGCTTTCTTT	CASRPLGGGTEAFF
TRBD1	TRBJ2-4	16	.	TRBV11-1	TGTGCCAGCAGCTCCTCGGACAGGGAGAGCAAAAACATTCAGTACTTC	CASSSSDRESKNIQYF
.	TRBJ1-2	15	once	TRBV2	TGTGCCAGCAGTGAAGCGGACAGCCCTAACTATGGCTACACCTTC	CASSEADSPNYGYTF
.	TRBJ2-3	16	.	TRBV11-2	TGTGCCAGCAGGGATGGACTTTCTGCTAGCACAGATACGCAGTATTTT	CASRDGLSASTDTQYF
.	TRBJ2-5	15	.	TRBV6-5	TGTGCCAGCAGTTTGGGTGGGGTGGGGCAAGAGACCCAGTACTTC	CASSLGGVGQETQYF
.	TRBJ1-1	12	few	TRBV19	TGTGCCAGTAGTTGGGGCAGAACTGAAGCTTTCTTT	CASSWGRTEAFF
.	TRBJ1-1	13	.	TRBV11-1	TGTGCCAGCAGCTTGGGACCGATTACTGAAGCTTTCTTT	CASSLGPITEAFF
.	TRBJ2-1	11	few	TRBV9	TGTGCCAGCAGCGTTACTCGTGAGCAGTTCTTC	CASSVTREQFF
.	TRBJ2-2	12	.	TRBV6-5	TGTGCGAGGAGAACACCAACCGGGGAGCTGTTTTTT	CARRTPTGELFF
.	TRBJ1-1	17	.	TRBV5-1	TGCGCCAGCAGCTTGGGGTCGGGGGATGGCCCCGTCACTGAAGCTTTCTTT	CASSLGSGDGPVTEAFF
.	TRBJ2-1	21	.	TRBV7-6	TGTGCCAGCAGCTTATCGGTTCGGGGCGCCCATCAGGGGACCTCCTACAATGAGCAGTTCTTC	CASSLSVRGAHQGTSYNEQFF
.	TRBJ1-3	15	.	TRBV6-1	TGTGCCAGCAGTGTGGGGGTGGGGGCTGGAAACACCATATATTTT	CASSVGVGAGNTIYF
.	TRBJ2-3	14	.	TRBV15	TGTGCCACCGCTCCGGGGGAATACACAGATACGCAGTATTTT	CATAPGEYTDTQYF
.	TRBJ1-2	15	.	TRBV4-2	TGTGCCAGCAGCCAAGTCGTCGGGGGGAACTATGGCTACACCTTC	CASSQVVGGNYGYTF
TRBD2	TRBJ2-5	13	.	TRBV6-6	TGTGCCAGCAGCTCGGGACTAGCGGAGACCCAGTACTTC	CASSSGLAETQYF
TRBD2	TRBJ2-1	16	.	TRBV4-2	TGTGCCAGCAGCCAAGACGGTCTAGCGGGTGTCAATGAGCAGTTCTTC	CASSQDGLAGVNEQFF
.	TRBJ2-5	14	.	TRBV2	TGTGCCAGCAGCGTACTAGCAGGCCAAGAGACCCAGTACTTC	CASSVLAGQETQYF
TRBD1	TRBJ2-2	15	.	TRBV4-3	TGCGCCAGCAAGTACGGGACAGGGTTGACCGGGGAGCTGTTTTTT	CASKYGTGLTGELFF
.	TRBJ2-3	16	.	TRBV9	TGTGCCAGCAGCGTAGGCGGAGGAGTTTGGGCAGATACGCAGTATTTT	CASSVGGGVWADTQYF
TRBD1	TRBJ1-5	12	.	TRBV6-6	TGTTCCAGACAGGGGGGAAATCAGCCCCAGCATTTT	CSRQGGNQPQHF
.	TRBJ2-7	14	.	TRBV7-9	TGTGCCAGCAGCACCGGAGGAGGGTTCTACGAGCAGTACTTC	CASSTGGGFYEQYF
.	TRBJ2-7	15	.	TRBV4-2	TGTGCCAGCAGCCAAGGCAGGGTAGGAACCTACGAGCAGTACTTC	CASSQGRVGTYEQYF
.	TRBJ2-7	14	.	TRBV19	TGTGCCAGTAGTATTGGAACAGGCCCCTACGAGCAGTACTTC	CASSIGTGPYEQYF
.	TRBJ2-2	15	.	TRBV6-5	TGTGCCAGCAGCCCAGGGGGGTCGTTTACCGGGGAGCTGTTTTTT	CASSPGGSFTGELFF
.	TRBJ1-1	11	.	TRBV6-6	TGTGCCAGCAGGGGGGGAACTGAAGCTTTCTTT	CASRGGTEAFF
TRBD1	TRBJ2-5	14	.	TRBV6-6	TGTGCCAGCAGTCCGGGACAGGCGAGCGAGACCCAGTACTTC	CASSPGQASETQYF
TRBD2	TRBJ2-3	16	.	TRBV4-1	TGCGCCAGCAGCCAAGCGACTAGCGGTAGCACAGATACGCAGTATTTT	CASSQATSGSTDTQYF
.	TRBJ2-7	14	.	TRBV4-2	TGTGCCAGCAGCCAGGGGGCAGACACGGGCGAGCAGTACTTC	CASSQGADTGEQYF